This TCR beta chain came from a study of blood T cell repertoires in COVID-19. Looking at the study overall: Samples of COVID-19 (acute and convalescent) were obtained from the United States, Italy and Spain. Sources were T cells, B-cell-depleted T cells, or PBMCs; the material itself was cDNA or gDNA.

Study processing details: How many nucleated cells were present was estimated from reference gene primer amplification. Clones were read by immunoSEQ multiplex PCR, and TCRdb kept only the in-frame ones, dropping some. D and trimming were read from the DNA, whereas the V and J calls and clone size are those reported in that table. The table records around 40,000 clones, 60% to 85% of them present only once. V was clipped by 3 bases and J by 12 bases, with 22 bases between them. Germline CDR1 and CDR2: SGDLS and YYNGEE. The CDR3 has 16 amino acids. V is TRBV9 and J is TRBJ1-6; a weak D match, TRBD1 (5 bases). Sequencing was carried out using peripheral blood. The receptor's source is an elderly woman with acute or convalescent COVID-19. In DNA, the CDR3 is TGTGCCAGCAGCGCCTCACATGGGGCGTCGGATCGACCCCTCCACTTT. Its translation: CASSASHGASDRPLHF.